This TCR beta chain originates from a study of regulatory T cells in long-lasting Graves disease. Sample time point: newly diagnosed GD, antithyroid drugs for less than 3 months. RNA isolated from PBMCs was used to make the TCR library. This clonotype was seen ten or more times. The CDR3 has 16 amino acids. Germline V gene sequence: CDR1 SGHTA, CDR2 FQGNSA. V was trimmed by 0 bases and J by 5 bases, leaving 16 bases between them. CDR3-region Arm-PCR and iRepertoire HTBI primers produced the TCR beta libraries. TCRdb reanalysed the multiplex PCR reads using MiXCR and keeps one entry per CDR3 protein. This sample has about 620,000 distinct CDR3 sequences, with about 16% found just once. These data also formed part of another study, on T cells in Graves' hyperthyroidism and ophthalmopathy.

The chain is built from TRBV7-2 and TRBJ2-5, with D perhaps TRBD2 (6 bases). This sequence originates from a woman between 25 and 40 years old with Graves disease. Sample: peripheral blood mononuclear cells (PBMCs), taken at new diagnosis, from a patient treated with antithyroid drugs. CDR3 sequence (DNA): TGTGCCAGCAGCTTAGCGGGGGTTGGAGGGGCCGAGACCCAGTACTTC. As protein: CASSLAGVGGAETQYF. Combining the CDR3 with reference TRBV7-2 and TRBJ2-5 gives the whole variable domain GAGVSQSPSNKVTEKGKDVELRCDPISGHTALYWYRQSLGQGLEFLIYFQGNSAPDKSGLPSDRFSAERTGGSVSTLTIQRTQQEDSAVYLCASSLAGVGGAETQYFGPGTRLLVL.